This T cell receptor (beta chain) was obtained from a study of blood T cell repertoires in COVID-19. Only one count was recorded for this clone. Losses at the gene ends were 5 bases for V and 4 bases for J; bases not matched to a gene: 13. The CDR3 is 17 residues long. Germline V gene data show CDR1 as SEHNR and CDR2 as FQNEAQ (reference sequence). Data came from immunoSEQ multiplex PCR; TCRdb stores just in-frame clones and leaves some out. The repertoire holds about 440,000 clones, with roughly 90% as singletons. The sample consisted of peripheral blood. V usage is TRBV7-9 and J usage is TRBJ1-4; 7 bases match TRBD1. This clonotype originated in a woman aged 25 to 45 with acute or convalescent COVID-19. The CDR3 spells CASSLLITGDVNEKLFF. CDR3 DNA sequence: TGTGCCAGCAGCCTGTTAATTACAGGGGATGTTAATGAAAAACTGTTTTTT.